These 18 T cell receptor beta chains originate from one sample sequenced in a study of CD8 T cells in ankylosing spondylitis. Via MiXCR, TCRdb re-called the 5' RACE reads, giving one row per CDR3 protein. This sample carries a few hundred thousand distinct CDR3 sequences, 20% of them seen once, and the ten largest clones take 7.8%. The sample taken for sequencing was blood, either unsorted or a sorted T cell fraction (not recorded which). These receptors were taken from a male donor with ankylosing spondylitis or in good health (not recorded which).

The CDR3 DNA follows: TGTGCCAGCAGTTTATTCGGGGGGGCACCCGGTGGAGATACGCAGTATTTT. Its protein is CASSLFGGAPGGDTQYF. The chain recombines TRBV12-3 or TRBV12-4 with TRBJ2-3; the match to TRBD2 covers 8 bases. Trimming cost V 2 bases and J 5 bases; bases outside gene matches: 12. The CDR3 has 17 amino acids.

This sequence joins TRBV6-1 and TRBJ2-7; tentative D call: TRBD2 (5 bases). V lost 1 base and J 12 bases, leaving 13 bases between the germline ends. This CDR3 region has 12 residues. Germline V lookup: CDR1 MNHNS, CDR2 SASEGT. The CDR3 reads CASSEEVGGLYV. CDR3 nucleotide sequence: TGTGCCAGCAGTGAAGAAGTGGGCGGACTGTACGTC.

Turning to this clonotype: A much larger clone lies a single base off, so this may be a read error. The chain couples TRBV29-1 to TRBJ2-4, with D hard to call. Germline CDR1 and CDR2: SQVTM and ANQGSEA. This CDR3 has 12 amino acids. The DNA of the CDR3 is TGCAGCGTTGAAATCTTCAAAACCATTCAGTACTTC. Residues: CSVEIFKTIQYF.

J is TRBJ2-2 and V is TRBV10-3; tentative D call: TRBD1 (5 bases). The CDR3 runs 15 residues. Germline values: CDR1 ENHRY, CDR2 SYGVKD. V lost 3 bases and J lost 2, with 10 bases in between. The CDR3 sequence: CAISDLRGNTGELFF. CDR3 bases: TGTGCCATCAGTGACCTAAGGGGAAACACCGGGGAGCTGTTTTTT.

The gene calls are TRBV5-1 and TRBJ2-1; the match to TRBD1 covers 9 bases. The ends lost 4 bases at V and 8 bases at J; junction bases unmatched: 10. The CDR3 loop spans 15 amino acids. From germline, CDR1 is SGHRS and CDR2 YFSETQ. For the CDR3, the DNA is TGCGCCAGCAGCCCTCCGACAGGGGGTATCTATGAGCAGTTCTTC. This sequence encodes CASSPPTGGIYEQFF.

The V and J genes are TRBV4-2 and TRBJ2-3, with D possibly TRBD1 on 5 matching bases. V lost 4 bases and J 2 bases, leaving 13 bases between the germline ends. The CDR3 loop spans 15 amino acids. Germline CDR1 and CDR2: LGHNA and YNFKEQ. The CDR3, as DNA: TGTGCCAGCAGCCCAACGACAGTAAACACAGATACGCAGTATTTT. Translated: CASSPTTVNTDTQYF.

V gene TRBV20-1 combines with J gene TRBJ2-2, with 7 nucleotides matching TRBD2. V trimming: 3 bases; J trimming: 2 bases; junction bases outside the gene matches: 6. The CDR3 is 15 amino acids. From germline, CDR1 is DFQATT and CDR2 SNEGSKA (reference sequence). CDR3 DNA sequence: TGCAGTGCTAGCCCGGGACTACCTAACACCGGGGAGCTGTTTTTT. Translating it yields CSASPGLPNTGELFF.

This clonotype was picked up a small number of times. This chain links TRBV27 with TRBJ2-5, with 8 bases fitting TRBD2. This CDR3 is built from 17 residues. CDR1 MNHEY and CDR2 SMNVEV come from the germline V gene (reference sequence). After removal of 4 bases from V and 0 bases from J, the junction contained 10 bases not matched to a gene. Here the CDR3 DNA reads TGTGCCAGCAGTTCGAGTAGCGGGATGGTGTACCAAGAGACCCAGTACTTC. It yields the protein CASSSSSGMVYQETQYF.

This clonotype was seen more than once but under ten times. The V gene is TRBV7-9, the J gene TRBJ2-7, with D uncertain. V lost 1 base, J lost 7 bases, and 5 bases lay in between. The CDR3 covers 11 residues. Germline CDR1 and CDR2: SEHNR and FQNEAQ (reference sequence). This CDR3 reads CASSLDGEQYV. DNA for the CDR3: TGTGCCAGCAGCTTAGACGGAGAGCAGTACGTC.

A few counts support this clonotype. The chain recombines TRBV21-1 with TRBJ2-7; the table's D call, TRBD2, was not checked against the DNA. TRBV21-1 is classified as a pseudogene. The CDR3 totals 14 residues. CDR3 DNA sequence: TGTGCCAGCAGCCGGAAGGGTCCCTCCTACGAGCAGTACGTC. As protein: CASSRKGPSYEQYV.

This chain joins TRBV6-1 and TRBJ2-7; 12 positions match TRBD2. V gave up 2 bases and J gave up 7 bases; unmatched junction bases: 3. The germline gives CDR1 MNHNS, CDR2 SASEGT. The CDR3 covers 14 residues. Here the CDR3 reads CASSELAGGREQYV. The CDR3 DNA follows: TGTGCCAGCAGTGAACTAGCGGGGGGGCGAGAGCAGTACGTC.

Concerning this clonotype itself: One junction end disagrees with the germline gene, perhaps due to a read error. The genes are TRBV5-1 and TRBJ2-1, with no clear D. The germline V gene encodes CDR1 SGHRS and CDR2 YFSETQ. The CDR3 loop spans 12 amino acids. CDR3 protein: CAGSGSYNELFF. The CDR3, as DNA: TGCGCAGGGTCGGGCTCCTACAATGAGCTGTTCTTC.

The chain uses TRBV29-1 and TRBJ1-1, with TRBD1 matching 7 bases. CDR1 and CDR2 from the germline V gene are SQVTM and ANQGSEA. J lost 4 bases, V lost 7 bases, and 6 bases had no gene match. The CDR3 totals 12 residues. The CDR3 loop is CSGQGWGTEAFF. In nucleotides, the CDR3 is TGCAGCGGACAGGGTTGGGGCACTGAAGCTTTCTTT.

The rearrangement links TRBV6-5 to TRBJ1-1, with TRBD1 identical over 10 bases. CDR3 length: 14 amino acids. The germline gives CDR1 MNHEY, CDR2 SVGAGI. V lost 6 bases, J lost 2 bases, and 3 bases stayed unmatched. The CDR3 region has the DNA TGTGCCAGCAGACGGGACAGGGGTAACACTGAAGCTTTCTTT. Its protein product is CASRRDRGNTEAFF.

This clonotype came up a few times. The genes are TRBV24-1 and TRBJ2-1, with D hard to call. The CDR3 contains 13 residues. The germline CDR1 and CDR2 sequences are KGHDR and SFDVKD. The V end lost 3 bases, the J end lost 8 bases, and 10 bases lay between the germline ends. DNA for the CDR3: TGTGCCACCAGTGATACCCCCCGGGATGAGCAGTTCTTC. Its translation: CATSDTPRDEQFF.

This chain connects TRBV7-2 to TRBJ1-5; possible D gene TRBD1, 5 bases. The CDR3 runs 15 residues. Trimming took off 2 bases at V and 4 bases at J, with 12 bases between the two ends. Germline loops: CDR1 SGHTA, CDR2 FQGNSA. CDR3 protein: CASSLIQGRNQPQHF. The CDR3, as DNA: TGTGCCAGCAGCTTAATTCAGGGAAGGAATCAGCCCCAGCATTTT.

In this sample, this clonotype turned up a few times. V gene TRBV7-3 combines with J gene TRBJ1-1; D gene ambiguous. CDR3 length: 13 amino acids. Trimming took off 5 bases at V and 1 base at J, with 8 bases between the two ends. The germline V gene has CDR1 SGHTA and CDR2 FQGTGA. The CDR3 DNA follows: TGTGCCAGCAGCCGCGGATGGAACACTGAAGCTTTCTTT. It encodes CASSRGWNTEAFF. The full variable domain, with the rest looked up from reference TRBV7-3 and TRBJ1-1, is GAGVSQTPSNKVTEKGKYVELRCDPISGHTALYWYRQSLGQGPEFLIYFQGTGAADDSGLPNDRFFAVRPEGSVSTLKIQRTERGDSAVYLCASSRGWNTEAFFGQGTRLTVV.

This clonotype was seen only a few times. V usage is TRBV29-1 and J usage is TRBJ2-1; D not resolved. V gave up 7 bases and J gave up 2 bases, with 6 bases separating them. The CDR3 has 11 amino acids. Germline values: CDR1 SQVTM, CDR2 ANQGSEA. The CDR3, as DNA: TGCAGCGCCCCCGCCTACAATGAGCAGTTCTTC. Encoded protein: CSAPAYNEQFF.